This T cell receptor beta chain stems from a study of blood T cell repertoires in COVID-19. About the research overall: Acute and convalescent COVID-19 specimens originated in the United States, Italy and Spain. T cells, B-cell-depleted T cells, or PBMCs provided the cDNA or gDNA that served as material.

This clone has a handful of counts. How the authors handled the data: Cell counts per sample came from amplifying reference gene primers. The data were produced by immunoSEQ multiplex PCR, yet TCRdb's version contains in-frame clones alone and is incomplete. V, J and clone size are taken as reported in that table, and D and trimming were inferred from the DNA itself. The sample consists of more than 65,000 clones, around 90% of them appearing once. The CDR3 is made up of 16 amino acids. Germline values: CDR1 SGHRS, CDR2 YFSETQ. The V segment lost 0 bases and the J segment 3 bases; nucleotides outside the gene matches: 7.

The sample was peripheral blood. The chain employs TRBV5-1 and TRBJ1-1, with 8 bases aligning to TRBD1. The clonotype originates from a human donor in a cohort sampled during active COVID-19. The CDR3 protein is CASSLGTGMGDTEAFF. The CDR3 nucleotides are TGCGCCAGCAGCTTGGGGACAGGGATGGGTGACACTGAAGCTTTCTTT.